The sequence of this TCR beta chain was determined in a study of shared clonotypes between healthy human individuals. Assay: immunoSEQ multiplex PCR; the TCRdb copy retains only in-frame clones and omits some. This sample has around 600,000 clones, with approximately 95% found just once. The CDR3 spans 14 residues. Per the germline V gene, CDR1 is SEHNR and CDR2 is FQNEAQ (reference sequence). The ends were cut back, 5 bases at V and 9 bases at J, with 19 bases in the middle. Naivety among CD8 cells was defined by CD45RO negativity and positive CCR7 selection, thereby excluding terminally differentiated effector memory CD45RA+ cells. In the case of this clone: Its antigen is not identified.

Study-level findings and limits: Sharing across four donors was highest in naive CD4 (around 5%) and lowest in memory CD8 (0.4%).

The chain links TRBV7-9 to TRBJ2-5; weak D call: TRBD1 (6 bases). The sequence was obtained from a woman aged 25 to 39 in good health. Sequenced material: naive CD8+ T cells sorted from blood. DNA of the CDR3: TGTGCCAGCAGCGGCCCAGGGGACAAGGTAGCCCAGTACTTC. Protein: CASSGPGDKVAQYF.